The source of this T cell receptor (beta chain) is a study of radiotherapy plus CTLA-4 blockade in lung cancer. Background on the study: There were objective responses in 15% to 20% of patients, and around 30% had disease control.

The V end lost 4 bases, the J end lost 4 bases, and 16 bases lay between the germline ends. The length of the CDR3 is 15 residues. The germline CDR1 and CDR2 sequences are MNHNS and SASEGT. The table came from immunoSEQ multiplex PCR; TCRdb's copy has only in-frame clones and leaves some out. The sample lists roughly 92,000 clones, 70% to 90% seen once, with 2% to 2.5% in the top ten. The chain recombines TRBV6-1 with TRBJ1-2, with D possibly TRBD1 on 5 matching bases. This TCR derives from a human donor with non-small cell lung cancer who had a partial response to radiotherapy plus ipilimumab. Material: peripheral blood, obtained from a patient treated with radiotherapy plus ipilimumab. CDR3 in DNA: TGTGCCAGCAGTGGTGGGGCGGTGGTTACCTATGGCTACACCTTC. It is translated as CASSGGAVVTYGYTF.